Below are 12 T cell receptor beta chains sequenced from a single sample in a study of T-cell memory formation after mild COVID-19. MiXCR, applied by TCRdb to the 5' RACE reads, yields one record per CDR3 protein. The sample contains about half a million distinct CDR3 sequences, about 20% of which appear only once. Source material: PBMCs or a T cell subset sorted from them (not recorded which). Receptors were obtained from an adult woman who had mild COVID-19 (a few samples of this study predate the infection). Cell type and time point are not known.

This clonotype was found a few times. This chain connects TRBV5-1 to TRBJ2-7, with D hard to call. CDR1 is SGHRS and CDR2 is YFSETQ in the germline V gene. The CDR3 loop spans 14 amino acids. V lost 0 bases and J 1 base, leaving 8 bases between the germline ends. CDR3 coding DNA: TGCGCCAGCAGCTTGGAGGGCCGATCCTACGAGCAGTACTTC. Its protein is CASSLEGRSYEQYF.

The rearrangement uses TRBV5-1 and TRBJ1-3; perhaps TRBD1 as D (5 bases). Deletions cut 3 bases from V and 0 bases from J, with 13 bases between. This CDR3 is 16 amino acids long. Germline CDR1 is SGHRS and CDR2 is YFSETQ. Written as DNA, the CDR3 is TGCGCCAGCAGCTCCGGGGACGGTCACTCTGGAAACACCATATATTTT. This encodes CASSSGDGHSGNTIYF. Using reference TRBV5-1 and TRBJ1-3 for the parts outside the CDR3, the full variable domain is KAGVTQTPRYLIKTRGQQVTLSCSPISGHRSVSWYQQTPGQGLQFLFEYFSETQRNKGNFPGRFSGRQFSNSRSEMNVSTLELGDSALYLCASSSGDGHSGNTIYFGEGSWLTVV.

This clonotype has only a few counts. The chain recombines TRBV24-1 with TRBJ1-1; a weak D match, TRBD1 (6 bases). Trimming left V 4 bases short and J 11 bases short, with 16 bases between. The length of the CDR3 is 13 residues. CDR1 is KGHDR, CDR2 SFDVKD, per germline. Here the CDR3 DNA reads TGTGCCACCAGTGAGCCTACAGGGTTTCGGGCTTTCTTT. Translating gives CATSEPTGFRAFF.

This chain connects TRBV20-1 to TRBJ1-5; D ambiguous. CDR3 length: 13 amino acids. V lost 3 bases and J 3 bases, leaving 9 bases between the germline ends. The germline V gene encodes CDR1 DFQATT and CDR2 SNEGSKA (reference sequence). CDR3 sequence reads: CSASDGFNQPQHF. In DNA form, the CDR3 reads TGCAGTGCTAGTGATGGGTTCAATCAGCCCCAGCATTTT.

This clonotype showed up just a few times. This chain links TRBV4-2 with TRBJ2-1, with 11 bases fitting TRBD2. The CDR3 extends over 13 amino acids. Germline V gives CDR1 LGHNA, CDR2 YNFKEQ. V dropped 3 bases and J dropped 15; count of bases not matched to a gene: 7. The CDR3 here is CASSQASGRSMFF. For the CDR3, the DNA is TGTGCCAGCAGCCAGGCTAGCGGGAGGAGTATGTTCTTC.

This clonotype was found a few times. This chain uses TRBV19 with TRBJ2-7; perhaps TRBD1 as D (5 bases). The CDR3 is made up of 13 amino acids. Germline V gene sequence: CDR1 LNHDA, CDR2 SQIVND (reference sequence). V was shortened by 3 bases and J by 3 bases, with 9 bases between the two germline ends. CDR3 DNA: TGTGCCAGTAGTATTACGGACAACTACGAGCAGTACTTC. The encoded protein is CASSITDNYEQYF.

This clonotype was found many times. This chain joins TRBV6-2 or TRBV6-3 and TRBJ1-1; unclear D gene. Germline V CDR1 and CDR2: MNHEY, SVGEGT. V was cut by 2 bases and J by 2 bases, with 15 bases left in between. The CDR3 has 16 residues. The CDR3 region has the DNA TGTGCCAGCAGTTACGTCGAGAGAGGGTTAAACACTGAAGCTTTCTTT. Encoded protein: CASSYVERGLNTEAFF.

This chain uses TRBV3-1 with TRBJ2-5, with 11 bases fitting TRBD2. Germline V gene lookup returns CDR1 LGHDT and CDR2 YNNKEL (reference sequence). This CDR3 is built from 19 residues. Germline trimming cut 0 bases from V and 0 bases from J; bases unmatched to any gene: 9. The CDR3 coding sequence is TGTGCCAGCAGCCAAGATGGGGGACTAGCGGACCGACACCAAGAGACCCAGTACTTC. Translation: CASSQDGGLADRHQETQYF.

The V and J genes are TRBV7-9 and TRBJ2-1, with 10 bases matching TRBD2. With 2 bases clipped from V and 8 bases from J, the junction kept 15 bases outside the gene matches. This CDR3 has 18 residues. Germline lookup yields CDR1 SEHNR and CDR2 FQNEAQ (reference sequence). DNA for the CDR3: TGTGCCAGCAGCTTAATTAGAGGGCTAGCGGGAGTGACGGATGAGCAGTTCTTC. It yields the protein CASSLIRGLAGVTDEQFF.

The genes are TRBV3-1 and TRBJ2-2; 8 bases line up with TRBD1. Germline CDR1 LGHDT, CDR2 YNNKEL (reference sequence). CDR3 size: 16 residues. The V segment lost 7 bases and the J segment 5 bases; nucleotides outside the gene matches: 12. CDR3 region: CASTLTGTGKTGELFF. CDR3 nucleotides: TGTGCCAGCACTTTGACCGGGACAGGAAAAACCGGGGAGCTGTTTTTT.

This clonotype was counted only a few times. This chain connects TRBV7-9 to TRBJ1-4; possible D gene TRBD1, 6 bases. Trimming left V 5 bases short and J 7 bases short, with 14 bases between. The CDR3 extends over 14 amino acids. In germline, CDR1 is SEHNR, CDR2 FQNEAQ (reference sequence). DNA for the CDR3: TGTGCCAGCAGCCAGGGACAAAGGACTGAAAAACTGTTTTTT. Translating it yields CASSQGQRTEKLFF.

This chain joins TRBV12-3 or TRBV12-4 and TRBJ2-4, with D maybe TRBD2 (6 bases). The CDR3 loop spans 15 amino acids. Trimming took 5 bases from V and 9 from J, leaving 20 bases between them. CDR3 sequence reads: CASSPYGTPPGIQYF. The CDR3 nucleotides read TGTGCCAGCAGTCCATACGGGACTCCGCCTGGCATTCAGTACTTC.